Listed below are T cell receptor beta chains from one sample, sequenced in a study of T cells in Graves' hyperthyroidism and ophthalmopathy. TCRdb redid the calling of the multiplex PCR reads with MiXCR, one entry per CDR3 protein. The sample has about 480,000 distinct CDR3 sequences; roughly an eighth are singletons. Sequenced input: blood. Every receptor here comes from a woman aged 18-35 years with Graves' hyperthyroidism. Each CDR3 is given without its conserved first and last residue. Only part of the rows carry a size: once, few, many, or a class if the clone is expanded.

cdr3_aa | clone_size | v_call
SAIFLQGFTPDTQY | many | TRBV20-1
ASGTGTWETQY | NA | TRBV28
ASSVLTEEAF | few | TRBV9
ASSLKRGGNIQY | many | TRBV5-1
SARDWGQGYEQY | many | TRBV20-1
SASVGVETQY | NA | TRBV20-1
ASERSNEQF | many | TRBV2
ASSDPANEQF | NA | TRBV6-1
ASSQDRVVGEQF | many | TRBV3-1
ASRQELSTEAF | NA | TRBV5-1
AWDDRVFSEAF | few | TRBV30
SGKTSGPYNEQY | NA | TRBV20-1
AWSGMTGGDGYGYT | many | TRBV30
ASSLSSGYSNQPQH | many | TRBV28
ASSSRTSGRSDTQY | many | TRBV7-2
ASSQTLAGSEQY | NA | TRBV4-1
ASSVTGTAYGYT | NA | TRBV5-6
ASSLRLAGFANEQF | NA | TRBV27
ASSFEGGKLYEQY | many | TRBV11-3
ATSRDRGRIPYEQY | NA | TRBV15
ASSYEGRSGTEAF | many | TRBV11-3
ASSLYRNTGELF | few | TRBV7-2
ASSPSAGLSSYNEQF | few | TRBV7-3
ASSLVGSSATNTGELF | NA | TRBV5-1
SVELAGGLDEQF | many | TRBV29-1
ASSPGTNYGYT | many | TRBV7-3
ASKRTMGETQY | many | TRBV6-1
ASSQEETDPEAF | NA | TRBV4-2
ANPREGQDYGYT | many | TRBV2
ASSMNNEQF | many | TRBV11-2
ASRFSGSYEQY | NA | TRBV11-2
ASRPIDSYSGNTIY | many | TRBV12-3/TRBV12-4
VWGPSTDTQY | NA | TRBV7-9
ASSPPGQVLNYGYT | NA | TRBV4-2
ATSRETGPNYGYT | NA | TRBV15
ASKIRTSFTPPGQSTDTQY | many | TRBV12-3/TRBV12-4
ASSSRLISEDSYNEQF | few | TRBV9
ASSYGTSGSVEQY | many | TRBV27
ASSFLSSGRTYEQY | many | TRBV27
ARPRGEPYEQY | few | TRBV6-4
ASSSGTGRGYT | many | TRBV12-3/TRBV12-4
ASSVFGVGGAF | NA | TRBV19